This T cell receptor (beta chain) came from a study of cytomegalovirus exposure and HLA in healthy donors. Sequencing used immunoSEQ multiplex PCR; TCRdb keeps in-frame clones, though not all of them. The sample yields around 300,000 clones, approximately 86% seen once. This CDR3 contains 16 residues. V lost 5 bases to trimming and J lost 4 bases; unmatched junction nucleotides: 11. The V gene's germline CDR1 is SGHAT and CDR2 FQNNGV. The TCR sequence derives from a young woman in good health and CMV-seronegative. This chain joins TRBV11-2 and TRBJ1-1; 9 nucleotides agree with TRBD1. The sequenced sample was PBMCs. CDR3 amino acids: CASSARTGAGSTEAFF. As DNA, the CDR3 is TGTGCCAGCAGCGCCCGGACAGGGGCGGGGAGCACTGAAGCTTTCTTT. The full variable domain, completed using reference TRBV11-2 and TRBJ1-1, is EAGVAQSPRYKIIEKRQSVAFWCNPISGHATLYWYQQILGQGPKLLIQFQNNGVVDDSQLPKDRFSAERLKGVDSTLKIQPAKLEDSAVYLCASSARTGAGSTEAFFGQGTRLTVV.